The T cell receptor beta chain described here comes from a study of blood T cell repertoires in COVID-19. This table comes from immunoSEQ multiplex PCR, and its TCRdb copy is limited to in-frame clones, with some not included. Here the sample spans nearly 350,000 clones, approximately 89% being singletons. CDR3 length: 13 amino acids. The junction had 7 bases not matched to a gene; V was cut back by 2 bases and J by 9 bases. Germline CDR1 and CDR2: GTSNPN and SVGIG (reference sequence). The rearrangement uses TRBV30 and TRBJ2-1, with 7 bases lining up with TRBD2. The receptor's source is a woman under 30 who had recovered from COVID-19. Sequences were obtained from peripheral blood. CDR3 loop: CAWSPTSVREQFF. CDR3 in DNA: TGTGCCTGGAGTCCCACTAGCGTACGTGAGCAGTTCTTC.